Following are 14 T cell receptor beta chains from one sample sequenced in a study of T-cell reconstitution after alpha-beta-depleted transplantation in children. Molecular barcoding with unique molecular identifiers was used for the TCRbeta library. One entry per CDR3 protein, called by TCRdb with MiXCR from the PCR reads. The data show 280,000 or so distinct CDR3 sequences, around 10% seen once. The input for sequencing was peripheral blood, taken 180 days after TCRalphabeta/CD19-depleted stem cell transplant. The source is a male patient aged 2-15 years who had a stem cell transplant for chronic granulomatous disease, so the T cells may come from the graft donor.

This chain joins TRBV18 and TRBJ2-7; D unresolved. Germline V gene sequence: CDR1 KGHSH, CDR2 LQKENI. Trimming stripped 1 base from V and 1 base from J, with 17 bases between. The CDR3 sequence is 17 residues long. CDR3 in DNA: TGTGCCAGCTCACCACTAGGGCTGGGCCAGATTTCCTACGAGCAGTACTTC. Translating gives CASSPLGLGQISYEQYF. Supplemented by reference TRBV18 and TRBJ2-7, the full variable domain reads NAGVMQNPRHLVRRRGQEARLRCSPMKGHSHVYWYRQLPEEGLKFMVYLQKENIIDESGMPKERFSAEFPKEGPSILRIQQVVRGDSAAYFCASSPLGLGQISYEQYFGPGTRLTVT.

At least ten counts were recorded for this clonotype. This chain joins TRBV5-1 and TRBJ2-1, with TRBD1 as a possible D gene (6 bases). CDR3 length: 13 residues. Trimming shortened V by 1 base and J by 4 bases, and 6 bases separated the two germline ends. Germline CDR1 SGHRS, CDR2 YFSETQ. The CDR3 here is CASSLTGYNEQFF. CDR3 nucleotides: TGCGCCAGCAGCTTGACAGGGTACAATGAGCAGTTCTTC.

This clonotype was picked up many times. V gene TRBV18 combines with J gene TRBJ1-5, with TRBD1 matching over 11 bases. This CDR3 region has 16 residues. CDR1 and CDR2 (germline): KGHSH, LQKENI. V shed 5 bases, J shed 7 bases, and the junction held 10 bases outside the gene matches. The CDR3 DNA follows: TGTGCCAGCTCAAGGACAGGGGGCACCTTATGGCAGCCCCAGCATTTT. Amino acids: CASSRTGGTLWQPQHF.

This clonotype was detected many times. The V gene is TRBV20-1, the J gene TRBJ1-1; TRBD1 might be the D (6 bases). The germline V gene encodes CDR1 DFQATT and CDR2 SNEGSKA (reference sequence). Trimming shortened V by 5 bases and J by 2 bases, and 18 bases separated the two germline ends. The CDR3 contains 15 residues. The CDR3 sequence is CSAPLQGGYNTEAFF. CDR3 in DNA: TGCAGTGCTCCCCTACAAGGGGGGTACAACACTGAAGCTTTCTTT.

This clonotype showed up many times. The chain joins TRBV7-2 to TRBJ2-7, with a possible D match to TRBD2 (6 bases). The CDR3 spans 16 residues. The germline V and J ends were trimmed by 5 bases and 6 bases, with 23 bases remaining between them. Germline CDR1 reads SGHTA; CDR2 reads FQGNSA. CDR3 sequence (DNA): TGTGCCAGCAGCCAAATGGGGGGTCCTACTCCCGGCGAGCAGTACTTC. Translation: CASSQMGGPTPGEQYF.

A note on this clonotype: A much larger clone differs by one base, so this may be a read error. This chain connects TRBV4-1 to TRBJ2-7, with 7 bases fitting TRBD2. The germline V gene encodes CDR1 MGHRA and CDR2 YSYEKL. This CDR3 has 19 amino acids. The CDR3 sequence: CASIQDWGGTHLMPYEQYF. In DNA form, the CDR3 reads TGCGCCAGCATCCAAGATTGGGGAGGGACTCACCTGATGCCCTACGAGCAGTACTTC.

The sample holds many counts of this clonotype. The J gene is TRBJ2-1, the V gene TRBV28, with D possibly being TRBD1 (5 bases). Germline V lookup: CDR1 MDHEN, CDR2 SYDVKM. This CDR3 comprises 18 residues. V shed 8 bases and J shed 2 bases, with 25 bases lying between them. The DNA for the CDR3 is TGTGCCAGCCAAGGGGCAGCCCTTGGGTCCTTAGCCTACAATGAGCAGTTCTTC. As protein: CASQGAALGSLAYNEQFF.

Ten or more counts support this clonotype. V usage is TRBV6-5 and J usage is TRBJ1-5, with TRBD1 matching 7 bases. This CDR3 region has 15 residues. From germline, CDR1 is MNHEY and CDR2 SVGAGI. V lost 6 bases to trimming and J lost 0 bases; unmatched junction nucleotides: 5. DNA of the CDR3: TGTGCCAGCAGACTGACAGGGTATAGCAATCAGCCCCAGCATTTT. Translation gives CASRLTGYSNQPQHF.

Concerning this clonotype: This sequence may be a read error, since a much larger clone differs from it by one base. The chain carries TRBV5-5 and TRBJ2-1, with 11 bases identical to TRBD2. The germline V gene encodes CDR1 SGHKS and CDR2 YYEKEE (reference sequence). The CDR3 has 16 amino acids. The junction had 7 bases not matched to a gene; V was cut back by 5 bases and J by 3 bases. In nucleotides, the CDR3 is TGTGCCAGCAGTCAAAGACTAGCGGGGATCTACAATGAGCAGTTCTTC. This translates into CASSQRLAGIYNEQFF.

This clonotype has at least ten counts. The gene calls are TRBV6-4 and TRBJ2-1; possibly TRBD1 for D (6 bases). In germline, CDR1 is MRHNA, CDR2 SNTAGT. This CDR3 region has 14 residues. V lost 0 bases to trimming and J lost 5 bases, with 8 bases between them. The DNA for the CDR3 is TGTGCCAGCAGTGACTCGGGACACAACAATGAGCAGTTCTTC. Protein product: CASSDSGHNNEQFF.

There are many counts of this clonotype. This chain links TRBV29-1 with TRBJ2-7; 11 bases agree with TRBD1. The CDR3 runs 15 residues. CDR1 is SQVTM, CDR2 ANQGSEA, per germline. J gave up 4 bases and V 6 bases, and 11 bases lay outside the gene matches. CDR3 bases: TGCAGCGTGCACACCAGGACAGGGGGCAAGTACGAGCAGTACTTC. Translation: CSVHTRTGGKYEQYF.

This clonotype has just one count. This CDR3 is CASSLSLGEQYF. DNA of the CDR3: TGTGCCAGCAGTTTATCCCTAGGCGAGCAGTACTTC. The chain recombines TRBV28 with TRBJ2-7; D gene unclear. The germline CDR1 and CDR2 sequences are MDHEN and SYDVKM. This CDR3 has 12 amino acids. The germline V and J ends were trimmed by 1 base and 6 bases, with 7 bases remaining between them.

This clonotype occurred many times. J is TRBJ1-1 and V is TRBV15; possible D gene TRBD1, 6 bases. V lost 2 bases and J lost 1, with 11 bases in between. This CDR3 is 15 amino acids long. Germline V gene data show CDR1 as LNHNV and CDR2 as YYDKDF (reference sequence). This chain's CDR3 is CATSRQGLENTEAFF. The DNA of the CDR3 is TGTGCCACCAGCAGACAGGGGCTGGAGAACACTGAAGCTTTCTTT.

This clonotype came up many times. The chain's CDR3 is CASSRRTPPNNYEQYF. The CDR3 bases are TGTGCCAGCAGCCGCCGGACACCCCCAAACAACTACGAGCAGTACTTC. V and J are TRBV7-2 and TRBJ2-7, with D possibly being TRBD1 (5 bases). Trimming left V 5 bases short and J 3 bases short, with 20 bases between. This CDR3 has 16 residues. Germline CDR1 SGHTA, CDR2 FQGNSA.